This TCR beta chain was sequenced in a study of vaccination and CD4 T cells after COVID-19. Sample time point: late sampling 161 to 241 days after vaccination in three convalescent patients. The V and J ends lost 6 bases and 8 bases, in that order; junction bases with no gene match: 7. This CDR3 is 13 amino acids long. CDR1 and CDR2 (germline): SGHAT, FQNNGV. One entry per CDR3 protein results from TCRdb running MiXCR on the PCR reads. The repertoire includes some 40,000 distinct CDR3 sequences, 36% of them detected once, and roughly 5% sits in the top ten. The clonotype originates from a human donor who had recovered from COVID-19. The specimen comprised CD4+ T cells from blood, sampled about 7 months after SARS-CoV-2 vaccination. The rearrangement joins TRBV11-2 to TRBJ1-3, with 7 bases identical to TRBD1. CDR3 bases: TGTGCCAGCAGTAGACAGGGTGTGGACACCATATATTTT. It is translated as CASSRQGVDTIYF.